Here is one T cell receptor beta chain with its context. This sample is drawn from a study of blood T cell repertoires in COVID-19. Study-level background: Nucleic acid was either cDNA or gDNA, and it came from T cells, B-cell-depleted T cells, or PBMCs.

Sequencing used immunoSEQ multiplex PCR; TCRdb keeps in-frame clones, though not all of them. Of hundreds of thousands of clones detected, about 83% appear once; the ten largest clones hold roughly 9.4%. Germline V gene lookup returns CDR1 MDHEN and CDR2 SYDVKM. Deletions cut 8 bases from V and 4 bases from J, with 11 bases between. The CDR3 sequence is 12 residues long. This clonotype originated in a woman aged 50 to 60 who had recovered from COVID-19. The sequenced sample was PBMCs or T cells enriched from blood (not recorded which). This rearrangement joins TRBV28 to TRBJ1-2, with unresolved D. The CDR3 nucleotides read TGTGCCAGCCACACGGGGAGCTATGGCTACACCTTC. Translation: CASHTGSYGYTF.